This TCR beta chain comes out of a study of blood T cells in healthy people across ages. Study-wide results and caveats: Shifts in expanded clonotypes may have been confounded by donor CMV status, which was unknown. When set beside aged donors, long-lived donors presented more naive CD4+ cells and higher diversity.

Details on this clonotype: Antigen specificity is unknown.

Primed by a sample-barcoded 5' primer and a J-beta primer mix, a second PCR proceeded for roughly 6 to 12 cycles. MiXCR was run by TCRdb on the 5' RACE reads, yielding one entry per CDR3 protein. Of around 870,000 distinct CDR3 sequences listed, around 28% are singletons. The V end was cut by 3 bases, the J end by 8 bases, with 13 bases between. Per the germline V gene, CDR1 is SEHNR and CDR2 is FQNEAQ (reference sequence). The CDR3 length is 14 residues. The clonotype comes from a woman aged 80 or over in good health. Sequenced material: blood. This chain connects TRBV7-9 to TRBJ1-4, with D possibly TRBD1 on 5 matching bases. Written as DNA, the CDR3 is TGTGCCAGCAGCTTGATTCAGGGTAACGAAAAACTGTTTTTT. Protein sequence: CASSLIQGNEKLFF.